A single sample gave rise to the 12 T cell receptor beta chains below, sequenced in a study of shared clonotypes between healthy human individuals. TCRdb's copy holds only in-frame clones and misses some; the assay was immunoSEQ multiplex PCR. The repertoire holds over 950,000 clones, with roughly 80% as singletons. Material for sequencing was memory CD4+ T cells from PBMCs. Subset described: CD45RA-negative fraction. The receptors derive from a man aged 18 to 29 in good health. Some clones in this sample may be carry-over from other donors' samples.

The V gene is TRBV6-5, the J gene TRBJ1-1; D remains ambiguous. The CDR3 sequence is 16 residues long. Germline values: CDR1 MNHEY, CDR2 SVGAGI. V was shortened by 0 bases and J by 4 bases, with 15 bases between the two germline ends. Here the CDR3 reads CASSYSSGLGFTEAFF. CDR3 nucleotide sequence: TGTGCCAGCAGTTACTCGAGTGGGCTGGGCTTCACTGAAGCTTTCTTT.

The chain uses TRBV5-4 and TRBJ1-1; tentative D call: TRBD1 (6 bases). The CDR3 runs 16 residues. CDR1 and CDR2 (germline): SGHNT, YYREEE (reference sequence). V lost 3 bases and J lost 4, with 19 bases in between. CDR3 sequence: CASSSRRGGGFTEAFF. The CDR3 DNA reads as TGTGCCAGCAGCTCTAGGCGGGGCGGGGGCTTCACTGAAGCTTTCTTT.

The genes are TRBV15 and TRBJ2-1; TRBD2 agrees at 10 bases. The junction had 9 bases not matched to a gene; V was cut back by 2 bases and J by 8 bases. This CDR3 is built from 16 residues. In germline, CDR1 is LNHNV, CDR2 YYDKDF (reference sequence). CDR3 bases: TGTGCCACCAGCAGAAGAGCAGCGGGAGGGTTTGATGAGCAGTTCTTC. It yields the protein CATSRRAAGGFDEQFF.

The V gene is TRBV4-1, the J gene TRBJ2-2; 8 nucleotides align to TRBD2. The germline CDR1 and CDR2 sequences are MGHRA and YSYEKL. The CDR3 is 16 amino acids. The ends lost 4 bases at V and 7 bases at J; junction bases unmatched: 11. This CDR3 reads CASSPPLLAEFGELFF. For the CDR3, the DNA is TGCGCCAGCAGCCCCCCACTACTAGCGGAGTTCGGGGAGCTGTTTTTT.

This chain connects TRBV5-6 to TRBJ1-4; no clear D. Germline assignment: CDR1 SGHDT and CDR2 YYEEEE. V was shortened by 0 bases and J by 4 bases, with 7 bases between the two germline ends. The CDR3 sequence is 14 residues long. The CDR3 nucleotides are TGTGCCAGCAGCTTGGGGACCTATAATGAAAAACTGTTTTTT. It codes for CASSLGTYNEKLFF.

This chain's CDR3 is CASRLQAGGTDTQYF. The CDR3 region has the DNA TGTGCCAGCAGATTACAGGCGGGGGGCACAGATACGCAGTATTTT. This chain connects TRBV7-3 to TRBJ2-3; TRBD2 matches at 7 bases. V gave up 6 bases and J gave up 1 base; unmatched junction bases: 7. CDR3 size: 15 residues. Germline CDR1 is SGHTA and CDR2 is FQGTGA.

The chain links TRBV5-1 to TRBJ1-1; D remains ambiguous. Per germline, CDR1 SGHRS and CDR2 YFSETQ. V dropped 1 base and J dropped 1 base, with 11 bases sitting between them. The CDR3 extends over 15 amino acids. CDR3: CASSLLVSGNTEAFF. CDR3 nucleotides: TGCGCCAGCAGCTTGTTAGTGAGCGGGAACACTGAAGCTTTCTTT. Full variable domain (remainder filled in from reference TRBV5-1 and TRBJ1-1): KAGVTQTPRYLIKTRGQQVTLSCSPISGHRSVSWYQQTPGQGLQFLFEYFSETQRNKGNFPGRFSGRQFSNSRSEMNVSTLELGDSALYLCASSLLVSGNTEAFFGQGTRLTVV.

The table lists this clone with many counts. The chain is built from TRBV6-5 and TRBJ2-5, with D possibly matching TRBD1 (5 bases). Germline CDR1 is MNHEY and CDR2 is SVGAGI. Trimming took 2 bases from V and 9 from J, leaving 7 bases between them. The CDR3 runs to 11 residues. Here the CDR3 DNA reads TGTGCCAGCAGTTACGGGGCATCCCAGTACTTC. Its translation is CASSYGASQYF.

This chain connects TRBV2 to TRBJ2-2; TRBD2 agrees at 8 bases. This CDR3 is built from 15 residues. V dropped 5 bases and J dropped 6; count of bases not matched to a gene: 8. Germline assignment: CDR1 SNHLY and CDR2 FYNNEI. CDR3 nucleotide sequence: TGTGCCAGCAGTCGCTTACTAGCGGTGGCCGGGGAGCTGTTTTTT. This sequence encodes CASSRLLAVAGELFF.

The genes are TRBV9 and TRBJ2-2; perhaps TRBD1 as D (6 bases). Per the germline V gene, CDR1 is SGDLS and CDR2 is YYNGEE. This CDR3 has 13 residues. V was shortened by 7 bases and J by 4 bases, with 11 bases between the two germline ends. The CDR3 loop is CASGKQGTGELFF. CDR3 sequence (DNA): TGTGCCAGCGGAAAACAGGGCACCGGGGAGCTGTTTTTT.

The chain recombines TRBV2 with TRBJ2-1; tentatively, D is TRBD2 (6 bases). V was shortened by 8 bases and J by 3 bases, with 11 bases between the two germline ends. The CDR3 is 13 residues long. Germline V gives CDR1 SNHLY, CDR2 FYNNEI. Here the CDR3 reads CASGVEGYNEQFF. The CDR3 bases are TGTGCCAGCGGGGTGGAGGGCTACAATGAGCAGTTCTTC.

J is TRBJ2-2 and V is TRBV7-3; no clear D gene. The CDR3 is made up of 14 amino acids. Trimming took off 3 bases at V and 3 bases at J, with 8 bases between the two ends. The germline CDR1 and CDR2 sequences are SGHTA and FQGTGA. The DNA for the CDR3 is TGTGCCAGCAGCTTGGGAATTCACACCGGGGAGCTGTTTTTT. This sequence encodes CASSLGIHTGELFF. The full variable domain, with the rest looked up from reference TRBV7-3 and TRBJ2-2, is GAGVSQTPSNKVTEKGKYVELRCDPISGHTALYWYRQSLGQGPEFLIYFQGTGAADDSGLPNDRFFAVRPEGSVSTLKIQRTERGDSAVYLCASSLGIHTGELFFGEGSRLTVL.